This T cell receptor beta chain came from a study of shared clonotypes between healthy human individuals. TCRdb's copy holds only in-frame clones and misses some; the assay was immunoSEQ multiplex PCR. The sample includes around 88,000 clones, roughly three quarters of them seen just once. Trimming took off 0 bases at V and 8 bases at J, with 17 bases between the two ends. CDR1 MGHRA and CDR2 YSYEKL come from the germline V gene. The CDR3 sequence is 16 residues long. The chain combines TRBV4-1 with TRBJ2-1; possibly TRBD2 for D (6 bases). Sequenced sample: memory CD8+ T cells sorted from blood. As for subset: CD45RO+ cells pooled with CCR7-negative TemRA cells. The receptor comes from a young man in good health. The chain's CDR3 is CASSQDPPGEPDEQFF. Here the CDR3 DNA reads TGCGCCAGCAGCCAAGATCCCCCGGGAGAACCAGATGAGCAGTTCTTC.